One and the same sample provided the 2 T cell receptor beta chains below, sequenced in a study of shared clonotypes between healthy human individuals. TCRdb keeps only in-frame clones here, not all; method: immunoSEQ multiplex PCR. Of roughly 1,500,000 clones in the sample, roughly 98.5% were seen once. The sample consisted of naive CD4+ T cells sorted from blood. Subset given: CD45RA+ positively selected. These TCRs come from a man aged 25 to 40 in good health.

The genes are TRBV11-2 and TRBJ2-5; tentative D call: TRBD1 (7 bases). Germline V gene sequence: CDR1 SGHAT, CDR2 FQNNGV. Deletions cut 5 bases from V and 7 bases from J, with 20 bases between. The CDR3 is made up of 15 amino acids. The CDR3 spells CASSLDRVGAGTQYF. CDR3 DNA sequence: TGTGCCAGCAGCCTCGACAGGGTAGGAGCGGGGACCCAGTACTTC. Using reference TRBV11-2 and TRBJ2-5 for the parts outside the CDR3, the full variable domain is EAGVAQSPRYKIIEKRQSVAFWCNPISGHATLYWYQQILGQGPKLLIQFQNNGVVDDSQLPKDRFSAERLKGVDSTLKIQPAKLEDSAVYLCASSLDRVGAGTQYFGPGTRLLVL.

This clone was recorded once. The V gene is TRBV28, the J gene TRBJ1-3, with a tentative D call TRBD1 (5 bases). V lost 4 bases and J lost 5, with 24 bases in between. This CDR3 is 18 amino acids long. The germline V gene encodes CDR1 MDHEN and CDR2 SYDVKM. CDR3 region: CASSSRGTPVPGRNTIYF. The CDR3 coding sequence is TGTGCCAGCAGTTCCAGAGGGACGCCAGTCCCAGGTAGAAACACCATATATTTT.